The entry that follows covers one T cell receptor beta chain sequence. The sample is drawn from a study of blood T cell repertoires in COVID-19. Original methodology: Nucleated cell counts were estimated from reference gene primer amplification. The table came from immunoSEQ multiplex PCR; TCRdb's copy has only in-frame clones and leaves some out. That table furnishes V, J and clone size, whereas the DNA furnished D and trimming. The table lists about 280,000 clones, approximately 83% of them singletons. The CDR3 extends over 13 amino acids. Germline V gene data show CDR1 as SEHNR and CDR2 as FQNEAQ (reference sequence). Trimming pared 5 bases from V and 8 bases from J, leaving 15 bases between.

Specimen: peripheral blood. The chain couples TRBV7-9 to TRBJ1-2; possible D gene TRBD1, 6 bases. This TCR was recovered from a human donor in a cohort sampled during active COVID-19. In nucleotides, the CDR3 is TGTGCCAGCAGCCATATAACAGGGAGCGGCTACACCTTC. Amino acid sequence: CASSHITGSGYTF.